The 22 T cell receptor beta chains below come from one sample, sequenced in a study of molecular identifiers for immune sequencing clone quantification. MiXCR, run by TCRdb on the PCR reads, gives a single entry per CDR3 protein. The repertoire holds approximately 670,000 distinct CDR3 sequences, with 15% to 20% as singletons. The specimen was naive CD8+ T cells from blood, with Jurkat cell RNA spiked in. Subset denoted: FACS-sorted CD8+CD4-CCR7+CD45RA+ naive T cells. The receptors here all came from a human donor in good health. Some libraries in this study had Jurkat cell RNA spiked in.

The chain employs TRBV14 and TRBJ2-1, with D perhaps matching TRBD2 (6 bases). V was pared by 0 bases and J by 4 bases, with 10 bases between. The CDR3 has 15 residues. In germline, CDR1 is SGHDN, CDR2 FVKESK. The CDR3, as DNA: TGTGCCAGCAGCCAAGATCTAGCGAGATACAATGAGCAGTTCTTC. The encoded protein is CASSQDLARYNEQFF.

This clonotype was observed at least ten times. V and J are TRBV7-9 and TRBJ2-3; possible D gene TRBD2, 5 bases. V shed 5 bases and J shed 5 bases, with 26 bases lying between them. The CDR3 runs 18 residues. CDR1 and CDR2 from the germline V gene are SEHNR and FQNEAQ (reference sequence). The CDR3 sequence is CASSLSFVSSRVIDTQYF. Written as DNA, the CDR3 is TGTGCCAGCAGCCTTTCTTTTGTCTCTAGCCGGGTGATAGATACGCAGTATTTT. The complete variable domain, with remaining parts taken from reference TRBV7-9 and TRBJ2-3, reads DTGVSQNPRHKITKRGQNVTFRCDPISEHNRLYWYRQTLGQGPEFLTYFQNEAQLEKSRLLSDRFSAERPKGSFSTLEIQRTEQGDSAMYLCASSLSFVSSRVIDTQYFGPGTRLTVL.

This clonotype was observed many times. This chain connects TRBV12-5 to TRBJ2-6; D is ambiguous. Looked up from germline, CDR1 is LGHNT and CDR2 is FRNRAP. The CDR3 has 16 amino acids. The germline V and J ends were trimmed by 2 bases and 2 bases, with 10 bases remaining between them. The CDR3 DNA reads TGTGCTAGTGGTTTGACAACCCAACCTGGGGCCAACGTCCTGACTTTC. Amino acid sequence: CASGLTTQPGANVLTF.

In this sample, this clonotype turned up many times. V is TRBV4-3 and J is TRBJ1-2; weak D call: TRBD1 (6 bases). Germline-derived CDR1 and CDR2 are LGHNA and YSLEER. Trimming shortened V by 1 base and J by 7 bases, and 19 bases separated the two germline ends. The CDR3 covers 16 residues. The CDR3 is CASSQGQGPASPGYTF. CDR3 sequence (DNA): TGCGCCAGCAGCCAAGGGCAGGGGCCAGCATCCCCTGGCTACACCTTC.

This clonotype showed up just a few times. The rearrangement links TRBV13 to TRBJ2-7; 10 nucleotides agree with TRBD1. Germline V gene lookup returns CDR1 PRHDT and CDR2 FYEKMQ (reference sequence). There are 15 residues in the CDR3. V was pared by 5 bases and J by 3 bases, with 7 bases of the junction left unmatched. The CDR3 DNA sequence: TGTGCCAGCAGCCCTGGACAGGGGGAACTCTACGAGCAGTACTTC. Residues: CASSPGQGELYEQYF.

There are many counts of this clonotype. This sequence joins TRBV4-2 and TRBJ1-3; no firm D call. This CDR3 is 16 amino acids long. Deletions cut 1 base from V and 0 bases from J, with 10 bases between. The germline V gene encodes CDR1 LGHNA and CDR2 YNFKEQ. This chain's CDR3 is CASSQGMSPSGNTIYF. CDR3 DNA: TGTGCCAGCAGCCAAGGGATGTCTCCCTCTGGAAACACCATATATTTT.

The genes are TRBV15 and TRBJ1-1, with D possibly matching TRBD1 (5 bases). V lost 0 bases and J lost 8, with 22 bases in between. The CDR3 runs 17 residues. The germline V gene encodes CDR1 LNHNV and CDR2 YYDKDF (reference sequence). The CDR3 DNA sequence: TGTGCCACCAGCAGAGATGGTTGGAGACAGAGCCTTCAAGAAGCTTTCTTT. Translation gives CATSRDGWRQSLQEAFF.

The rearrangement joins TRBV6-1 to TRBJ2-3, with TRBD2 matching 16 bases. Germline V gives CDR1 MNHNS, CDR2 SASEGT. The CDR3 has 17 residues. The ends lost 6 bases at V and 1 base at J; junction bases unmatched: 4. In DNA, the CDR3 is TGTGCCAGCAGAACCGGGACTAGCGGGGGGGGCACAGATACGCAGTATTTT. Its translation is CASRTGTSGGGTDTQYF.

This clonotype has just a few counts. V and J are TRBV4-3 and TRBJ2-7; TRBD1 or TRBD2 may be the D gene (5 bases each). CDR1 is LGHNA, CDR2 YSLEER, per germline. CDR3 length equals 17 residues. Trimming took off 4 bases at V and 5 bases at J, with 24 bases between the two ends. This CDR3 reads CASSLRWAREWYHEQYF. The CDR3 bases are TGCGCCAGCAGCCTCCGATGGGCCAGGGAGTGGTATCACGAGCAGTACTTC.

This clonotype was seen repeatedly, ten times or more. The chain carries TRBV6-6 and TRBJ2-7; D might be TRBD2 (6 bases). The germline V gene has CDR1 MNHNY and CDR2 SVGAGI (reference sequence). The ends were cut back, 0 bases at V and 2 bases at J, with 14 bases in the middle. The CDR3 consists of 16 residues. The CDR3 loop reads CASSYSVTGVAYEQYF. As DNA, the CDR3 is TGTGCCAGCAGTTACTCAGTTACGGGAGTCGCCTACGAGCAGTACTTC.

This clonotype occurred many times. The V and J genes are TRBV4-1 and TRBJ1-3, with D unresolved. Germline CDR1 and CDR2: MGHRA and YSYEKL. The CDR3 is 15 amino acids. Trimming left V 0 bases short and J 7 bases short, with 13 bases between. The CDR3 coding sequence is TGCGCCAGCAGCCAAGAAACCACGTTCACTAACACCATATATTTT. This sequence encodes CASSQETTFTNTIYF.

A word on this clonotype: This CDR3 is missing its conserved last phenylalanine or tryptophan, likely due to a read error. This chain links TRBV7-6 with TRBJ2-3; 7 bases line up with TRBD2. CDR1 is SGHVS, CDR2 FNYEAQ, per germline. This CDR3 spans 15 amino acids. The ends lost 5 bases at V and 4 bases at J; junction bases unmatched: 9. The CDR3 is CASSDTSASSDTQYL. Written as DNA, the CDR3 is TGTGCCAGCAGCGACACTAGCGCGTCCTCAGATACGCAGTATCTT.

This clonotype was found many times. The chain has TRBV5-1 and TRBJ1-1, with TRBD1 identical over 10 bases. J gave up 8 bases and V 4 bases, and 8 bases lay outside the gene matches. Germline CDR1 and CDR2: SGHRS and YFSETQ. This CDR3 is built from 14 residues. CDR3 sequence reads: CASSPGQGPVEAFF. CDR3 nucleotide sequence: TGCGCCAGCAGCCCGGGACAGGGGCCCGTGGAAGCTTTCTTT.

This clonotype was seen ten or more times. The chain couples TRBV27 to TRBJ1-5, with 9 bases aligning to TRBD1. The V and J ends lost 5 bases and 7 bases, in that order; junction bases with no gene match: 15. Germline V gene data show CDR1 as MNHEY and CDR2 as SMNVEV (reference sequence). This CDR3 has 17 residues. The CDR3 DNA sequence: TGTGCCAGCAGTCCCGCCGCCGGGACAGGGTTGAGCCAGCCCCAGCATTTT. Translated: CASSPAAGTGLSQPQHF.

As to this clonotype: A much larger clone differs by one base, so this may be a read error. The chain recombines TRBV9 with TRBJ1-1; D gene ambiguous. CDR3 size: 14 residues. CDR1 is SGDLS and CDR2 is YYNGEE in the germline V gene. This CDR3 reads CASSSGRGNTGAFF. CDR3 nucleotides: TGTGCCAGCAGCAGTGGAAGAGGGAACACTGGAGCTTTCTTT.

The chain combines TRBV19 with TRBJ1-5; no clear D. Germline V CDR1 and CDR2: LNHDA, SQIVND (reference sequence). V lost 9 bases and J lost 6, with 12 bases in between. There are 12 residues in the CDR3. This CDR3 reads CASAGLGQPQHF. The CDR3 bases are TGTGCCAGCGCAGGTCTCGGTCAGCCCCAGCATTTT.

As to this clonotype: A much larger clone lies a single base off, so this may be a read error. The chain has TRBV7-9 and TRBJ1-4, with a possible D match to TRBD1 (5 bases). Germline CDR1 and CDR2: SEHNR and FQNEAQ (reference sequence). The CDR3 spans 12 residues. The CDR3 bases are TGTGCCAGCGCGACAGTTAATGTAAAACTGTTTTTT. The encoded protein is CASATVNVKLFF.

This clonotype was seen repeatedly, ten times or more. The chain carries TRBV9 and TRBJ2-7; D gene ambiguous. Germline lookup yields CDR1 SGDLS and CDR2 YYNGEE. Trimming shortened V by 0 bases and J by 3 bases, and 13 bases separated the two germline ends. CDR3 size: 15 residues. For the CDR3, the DNA is TGTGCCAGCAGCGTAGGCCCCGACACTGACTACGAGCAGTACTTC. The encoded protein is CASSVGPDTDYEQYF.

Concerning this clonotype: Possible read error: a much larger clone is one base away. V gene TRBV11-2 combines with J gene TRBJ2-7; 7 bases line up with TRBD1. From germline, CDR1 is SGHAT and CDR2 FQNNGV. CDR3 length: 15 amino acids. V dropped 5 bases and J dropped 5; count of bases not matched to a gene: 12. The CDR3 is CASSPPITGDHEQYF. The CDR3 DNA follows: TGTGCCAGCAGCCCCCCAATTACAGGGGACCACGAGCAGTACTTC.

Of note for this clonotype: Given a much more abundant clone one base away, this may be a read error. V gene TRBV7-6 combines with J gene TRBJ2-2; no definite D call. Germline V gene data show CDR1 as SGHVS and CDR2 as FNYEAQ. This CDR3 region has 15 residues. V lost 0 bases to trimming and J lost 6 bases, with 11 bases between them. The CDR3, as DNA: TGTGCCAGCAGCTTAGCGCTGGTGTCGGCCGGGGAGCTGTTTTTT. This gives the protein CASSLALVSAGELFF. The full variable domain, rest sourced from reference TRBV7-6 and TRBJ2-2, is GAGVSQSPRYKVTKRGQDVALRCDPISGHVSLYWYRQALGQGPEFLTYFNYEAQQDKSGLPNDRFSAERPEGSISTLTIQRTEQRDSAMYRCASSLALVSAGELFFGEGSRLTVL.

The chain links TRBV16 to TRBJ1-2; 7 nucleotides line up with TRBD1. CDR3 length equals 19 residues. Trimming removed 1 base from V and 5 bases from J; junction bases left unmatched: 19. Germline assignment: CDR1 KGHSY and CDR2 FQNENV. This CDR3 is CASSQYPTGRGGEGYGYTF. DNA of the CDR3: TGTGCCAGCAGCCAATACCCCACCGGAAGAGGGGGCGAGGGGTATGGCTACACCTTC.

This clonotype was detected ten times or more. The rearrangement uses TRBV13 and TRBJ1-1, with 7 bases that match TRBD1. J was trimmed by 7 bases and V by 5 bases; bases with no gene match: 10. CDR1 and CDR2 from the germline V gene are PRHDT and FYEKMQ (reference sequence). The CDR3 loop spans 14 amino acids. The CDR3 DNA reads TGTGCCAGCAGCCCCTCCGACAGGGTTAGTGAAGCTTTCTTT. Translating it yields CASSPSDRVSEAFF.